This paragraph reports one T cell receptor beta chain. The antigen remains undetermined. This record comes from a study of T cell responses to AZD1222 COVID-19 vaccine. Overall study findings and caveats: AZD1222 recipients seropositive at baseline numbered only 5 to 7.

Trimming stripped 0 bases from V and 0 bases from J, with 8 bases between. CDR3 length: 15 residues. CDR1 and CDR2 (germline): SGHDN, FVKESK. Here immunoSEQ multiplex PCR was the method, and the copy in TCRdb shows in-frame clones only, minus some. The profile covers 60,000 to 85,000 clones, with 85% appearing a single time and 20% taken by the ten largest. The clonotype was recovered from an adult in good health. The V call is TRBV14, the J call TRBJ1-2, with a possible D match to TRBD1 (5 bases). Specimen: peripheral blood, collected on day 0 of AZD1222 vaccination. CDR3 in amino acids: CASSQDIQANYGYTF. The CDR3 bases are TGTGCCAGCAGCCAAGATATACAGGCTAACTATGGCTACACCTTC.